Each of the 27 T cell receptor beta chains below was sequenced from the same sample in a study of Ad26.COV2.S vaccination and SARS-CoV-2 variants. Assay: immunoSEQ multiplex PCR; the TCRdb copy retains only in-frame clones and omits some. The sample carries over 110,000 clones, about nine tenths recorded once. The input for sequencing was peripheral blood, taken after recovery from COVID-19. Source of these receptors: a human donor who had recovered from COVID-19.

This clone has a handful of counts. The chain carries TRBV28 and TRBJ1-5, with D possibly matching TRBD1 (5 bases). CDR3 length: 16 residues. Germline CDR1 and CDR2: MDHEN and SYDVKM. Between the trimmed V and J ends, which lost 6 bases and 6 bases, there was a span of 21 bases. The CDR3 sequence is CASSPRGVRGGQPQHF. CDR3 nucleotide sequence: TGTGCCAGCAGCCCCCGTGGGGTGAGGGGAGGTCAGCCCCAGCATTTT. Filled out from reference TRBV28 and TRBJ1-5, the complete variable domain reads DVKVTQSSRYLVKRTGEKVFLECVQDMDHENMFWYRQDPGLGLRLIYFSYDVKMKEKGDIPEGYSVSREKKERFSLILESASTNQTSMYLCASSPRGVRGGQPQHFGDGTRLSIL.

The rearrangement links TRBV7-2 to TRBJ2-7; 11 bases agree with TRBD2. V lost 2 bases to trimming and J lost 9 bases; unmatched junction nucleotides: 12. The CDR3 is 16 residues long. Germline CDR1 is SGHTA and CDR2 is FQGNSA. CDR3 amino acids: CASSLSPTSGGFWQYF. In DNA, the CDR3 is TGTGCCAGCAGCTTAAGCCCTACTAGCGGGGGTTTTTGGCAGTACTTC.

The chain joins TRBV6-5 to TRBJ2-7; perhaps TRBD1 as D (6 bases). This CDR3 comprises 13 residues. Germline V gene sequence: CDR1 MNHEY, CDR2 SVGAGI. Trimming shortened V by 2 bases and J by 4 bases, and 9 bases separated the two germline ends. CDR3 coding DNA: TGTGCCAGCAGTTACGAACAGGGATACGAGCAGTACTTC. This encodes CASSYEQGYEQYF.

The rearrangement joins TRBV6-5 to TRBJ1-2; D is perhaps TRBD1 (5 bases). V was cut by 7 bases and J by 0 bases, with 9 bases left in between. Germline loops: CDR1 MNHEY, CDR2 SVGAGI. The CDR3 covers 13 residues. CDR3 nucleotides: TGTGCCAGCAATCTACAGGCTAACTATGGCTACACCTTC. This translates into CASNLQANYGYTF.

This chain connects TRBV3-1 (or the pseudogene TRBV3-2) to TRBJ1-3; no clear D. CDR3 length: 12 amino acids. Trimming took 6 bases from V and 4 from J, leaving 7 bases between them. Germline V gives CDR1 LGHDT, CDR2 YNNKEL (reference sequence). CDR3 DNA sequence: TGTGCCAGCAGGTCACCCGGAAACACCATATATTTT. It is translated as CASRSPGNTIYF.

The chain has TRBV27 and TRBJ1-1, with D perhaps TRBD1 (6 bases). Per the germline V gene, CDR1 is MNHEY and CDR2 is SMNVEV (reference sequence). The CDR3 runs to 15 residues. V was cut by 0 bases and J by 4 bases, with 12 bases left in between. DNA of the CDR3: TGTGCCAGCAGTTTATCGTACAGGGAGGGCACTGAAGCTTTCTTT. Translating gives CASSLSYREGTEAFF.

The chain couples TRBV5-8 to TRBJ2-1; no firm D call. CDR1 and CDR2 (germline): SGHTS, YDEGEE. V was clipped by 1 base and J by 4 bases, with 12 bases between them. The CDR3 has 15 amino acids. The CDR3 DNA is TGTGCCAGCAGCTTGACAAATGTCTGGTACAATGAGCAGTTCTTC. Its protein product is CASSLTNVWYNEQFF.

J is TRBJ1-4 and V is TRBV2, with 9 bases fitting TRBD1. Trimming at V came to 7 bases and at J to 10 bases, leaving 16 bases not matched to a gene. Germline assignment: CDR1 SNHLY and CDR2 FYNNEI. This CDR3 is built from 16 residues. In nucleotides, the CDR3 is TGTGCCAGCAAGAAAGGGGACAGGGAACGCCGTGCAAAACTGTTTTTT. Protein: CASKKGDRERRAKLFF. The full variable domain, with the rest looked up from reference TRBV2 and TRBJ1-4, is EPEVTQTPSHQVTQMGQEVILRCVPISNHLYFYWYRQILGQKVEFLVSFYNNEISEKSEIFDDQFSVERPDGSNFTLKIRSTKLEDSAMYFCASKKGDRERRAKLFFGSGTQLSVL.

V and J are TRBV20-1 and TRBJ1-1; D gene ambiguous. The ends were cut back, 3 bases at V and 1 base at J, with 6 bases in the middle. The CDR3 length is 12 residues. CDR1 DFQATT and CDR2 SNEGSKA come from the germline V gene (reference sequence). DNA for the CDR3: TGCAGTGCTAGTAAGGAGAACACTGAAGCTTTCTTT. Its translation is CSASKENTEAFF.

V gene TRBV28 combines with J gene TRBJ1-6, with a weak D call TRBD1 (5 bases). The CDR3 has 14 amino acids. Trimming shortened V by 2 bases and J by 9 bases, and 11 bases separated the two germline ends. Germline V gene lookup returns CDR1 MDHEN and CDR2 SYDVKM. CDR3 bases: TGTGCCAGCAGTTTAAGGGGAGGAGGTTCACCCCTCCACTTT. Protein product: CASSLRGGGSPLHF.

The chain recombines TRBV28 with TRBJ2-1; 8 bases fit TRBD2. CDR3 length: 15 amino acids. With V trimmed by 3 bases and J by 7 bases, 8 bases remained unmatched. Looked up from germline, CDR1 is MDHEN and CDR2 is SYDVKM. The CDR3 DNA reads as TGTGCCAGCAGTTTTAGCGGGGCAGTCCTGAATGAGCAGTTCTTC. The encoded protein is CASSFSGAVLNEQFF. Together with reference TRBV28 and TRBJ2-1, the CDR3 gives the full variable domain: DVKVTQSSRYLVKRTGEKVFLECVQDMDHENMFWYRQDPGLGLRLIYFSYDVKMKEKGDIPEGYSVSREKKERFSLILESASTNQTSMYLCASSFSGAVLNEQFFGPGTRLTVL.

The chain has TRBV9 and TRBJ2-3; TRBD2 matches at 7 bases. Germline V CDR1 and CDR2: SGDLS, YYNGEE. The V and J ends lost 3 bases and 2 bases, in that order; junction bases with no gene match: 12. This CDR3 is built from 17 residues. CDR3 sequence (DNA): TGTGCCAGCAGCGGCCCAGCGGGACCACTTTCCACAGATACGCAGTATTTT. Translating gives CASSGPAGPLSTDTQYF.

The rearrangement links TRBV30 to TRBJ1-1; D ambiguous. The CDR3 has 15 amino acids. From germline, CDR1 is GTSNPN and CDR2 SVGIG (reference sequence). Trimming cost V 2 bases and J 0 bases, with 13 bases left between them. CDR3 in amino acids: CAWSRSVGMNTEAFF. DNA for the CDR3: TGTGCCTGGAGTCGATCAGTGGGGATGAACACTGAAGCTTTCTTT. Full variable domain (rest looked up from reference TRBV30 and TRBJ1-1): SQTIHQWPATLVQPVGSPLSLECTVEGTSNPNLYWYRQAAGRGLQLLFYSVGIGQISSEVPQNLSASRPQDRQFILSSKKLLLSDSGFYLCAWSRSVGMNTEAFFGQGTRLTVV.

This clone was recorded a few times. This chain's CDR3 is CASSYHHRGEEAFF. The CDR3 DNA sequence: TGTGCCAGCAGCTACCATCACAGGGGAGAGGAAGCTTTCTTT. J is TRBJ1-1 and V is TRBV3-1 (or the pseudogene TRBV3-2); 7 positions match TRBD1. V lost 5 bases to trimming and J lost 8 bases; unmatched junction nucleotides: 11. The CDR3 sequence is 14 residues long. Looked up from germline, CDR1 is LGHDT and CDR2 is YNNKEL (reference sequence).

The chain couples TRBV29-1 to TRBJ2-1, with unresolved D. Germline CDR1 SQVTM, CDR2 ANQGSEA. CDR3 length equals 15 residues. The germline V and J ends were trimmed by 5 bases and 2 bases, with 16 bases remaining between them. DNA for the CDR3: TGCAGCGTTCAGGTCGTGACCTCACCCTACAATGAGCAGTTCTTC. Its protein product is CSVQVVTSPYNEQFF.

The rearrangement uses TRBV3-1 (or the pseudogene TRBV3-2) and TRBJ1-3; D is uncertain. Trimming took off 0 bases at V and 0 bases at J, with 9 bases between the two ends. This CDR3 is built from 16 residues. CDR1 is LGHDT, CDR2 YNNKEL, per germline (reference sequence). The chain's CDR3 is CASSQDLPHSGNTIYF. In nucleotides, the CDR3 is TGTGCCAGCAGCCAAGATCTTCCACACTCTGGAAACACCATATATTTT.

The chain combines TRBV28 with TRBJ1-5; possible D gene TRBD1, 5 bases. CDR1 and CDR2 (germline): MDHEN, SYDVKM. There are 14 residues in the CDR3. V was shortened by 6 bases and J by 6 bases, with 15 bases between the two germline ends. For the CDR3, the DNA is TGTGCCAGCAGAAACCAGGGTTCGGGTCAGCCCCAGCATTTT. Its translation: CASRNQGSGQPQHF.

This chain links TRBV30 with TRBJ2-2; tentative D call: TRBD1 (8 bases). V was cut by 5 bases and J by 7 bases, with 14 bases left in between. CDR1 and CDR2 (germline): GTSNPN, SVGIG (reference sequence). The CDR3 consists of 13 residues. The CDR3 loop is CAWAGGGGGELFF. CDR3 in DNA: TGTGCCTGGGCAGGGGGCGGGGGCGGGGAGCTGTTTTTT.

This clone was seen once. This chain links TRBV6-2 or TRBV6-3 with TRBJ2-7, with D tentatively TRBD1 (6 bases). The CDR3 contains 15 residues. Trimming took 5 bases from V and 0 from J, leaving 14 bases between them. The V gene's germline CDR1 is MNHEY and CDR2 SVGEGT. The chain's CDR3 is CASSPQGQSSYEQYF. The CDR3, as DNA: TGTGCCAGCAGTCCACAGGGCCAGAGCTCCTACGAGCAGTACTTC.

This clone qualifies as medium-sized. The genes are TRBV7-6 and TRBJ1-2, with a possible D match to TRBD1 (6 bases). The germline V and J ends were trimmed by 4 bases and 8 bases, with 17 bases remaining between them. Germline V gene data show CDR1 as SGHVS and CDR2 as FNYEAQ. The CDR3 runs 14 residues. CDR3 bases: TGTGCCAGCAGCTCAGCGGGGGCACTTTGGGGCTACACCTTC. It is translated as CASSSAGALWGYTF.

The gene calls are TRBV6-2 or TRBV6-3 and TRBJ2-1; 9 bases map to TRBD1. Germline CDR1 and CDR2: MNHEY and SVGEGT. The V segment lost 2 bases and the J segment 3 bases; nucleotides outside the gene matches: 5. The CDR3 is made up of 16 amino acids. CDR3 sequence reads: CASSYPGTGNYNEQFF. The CDR3 DNA reads as TGTGCCAGCAGTTACCCCGGGACAGGGAACTACAATGAGCAGTTCTTC.

The rearrangement links TRBV19 to TRBJ1-5, with D perhaps matching TRBD1 (6 bases). Per germline, CDR1 LNHDA and CDR2 SQIVND (reference sequence). The germline V and J ends were trimmed by 6 bases and 5 bases, with 17 bases remaining between them. CDR3 length: 15 residues. The CDR3 coding sequence is TGTGCCAGTAGATCCCCAACAGGGTGGGATCAGCCCCAGCATTTT. Its translation: CASRSPTGWDQPQHF.

This sequence joins TRBV5-6 and TRBJ1-1; no firm D call. V gave up 4 bases and J gave up 7 bases, with 14 bases separating them. Germline-derived CDR1 and CDR2 are SGHDT and YYEEEE. The CDR3 runs to 13 residues. The CDR3: CASSIGISGEAFF. The CDR3 coding sequence is TGTGCCAGCAGCATCGGGATCTCTGGTGAAGCTTTCTTT.

Written as DNA, the CDR3 is TGTGCCAGCAGCCAAGCCTCTAGACAGCCCCAGCATTTT. It is translated as CASSQASRQPQHF. The V and J genes are TRBV3-1 (or the pseudogene TRBV3-2) and TRBJ1-5; D unclear. Per germline, CDR1 LGHDT and CDR2 YNNKEL (reference sequence). Trimming left V 1 base short and J 7 bases short, with 8 bases between. This CDR3 comprises 13 residues.

This chain connects TRBV7-2 to TRBJ2-1; D possibly corresponds to TRBD1 (6 bases). Trimming stripped 6 bases from V and 8 bases from J, with 20 bases between. The CDR3 contains 15 residues. Per the germline V gene, CDR1 is SGHTA and CDR2 is FQGNSA. The CDR3 spells CASRHRQDNRYEQFF. DNA of the CDR3: TGTGCCAGCAGGCATCGACAGGACAACAGGTATGAGCAGTTCTTC.

The rearrangement links TRBV19 to TRBJ1-1; D perhaps matches TRBD1 (5 bases). CDR3 length: 16 amino acids. V lost 5 bases and J lost 4, with 20 bases in between. The germline V gene has CDR1 LNHDA and CDR2 SQIVND (reference sequence). The CDR3 protein is CASSGPHRPSGTEAFF. CDR3 nucleotides: TGTGCCAGTAGTGGACCTCACAGGCCTTCGGGCACTGAAGCTTTCTTT.

This clone has a handful of counts. The rearrangement links TRBV11-2 to TRBJ2-7; D may be TRBD2 (6 bases). Germline V lookup: CDR1 SGHAT, CDR2 FQNNGV. The CDR3 runs 16 residues. Deletions cut 1 base from V and 3 bases from J, with 16 bases between. This CDR3 is CASSLVGSGDYYEQYF. The CDR3 DNA is TGTGCCAGCAGCTTAGTAGGCTCGGGAGATTACTACGAGCAGTACTTC.